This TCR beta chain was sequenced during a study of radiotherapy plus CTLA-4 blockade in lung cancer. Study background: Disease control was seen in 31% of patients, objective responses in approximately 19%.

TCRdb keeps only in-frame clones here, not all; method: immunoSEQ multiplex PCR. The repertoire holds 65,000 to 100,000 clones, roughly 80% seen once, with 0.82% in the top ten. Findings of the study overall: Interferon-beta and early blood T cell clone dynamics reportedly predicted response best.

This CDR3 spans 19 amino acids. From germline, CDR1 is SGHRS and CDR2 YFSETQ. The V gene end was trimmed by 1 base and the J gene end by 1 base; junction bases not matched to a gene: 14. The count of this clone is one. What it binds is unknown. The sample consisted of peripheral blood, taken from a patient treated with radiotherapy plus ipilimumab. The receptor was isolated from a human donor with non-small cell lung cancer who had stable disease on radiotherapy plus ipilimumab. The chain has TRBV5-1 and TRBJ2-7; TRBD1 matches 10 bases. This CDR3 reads CASSLPRGQGGRVSYEQYF. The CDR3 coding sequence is TGCGCCAGCAGCTTGCCCCGTGGACAGGGGGGACGTGTATCCTACGAGCAGTACTTC.